The T cell receptor (beta chain) under discussion was sequenced for a study of cytomegalovirus exposure and HLA in healthy donors. Across the study: From donors who were HLA-typed, an early data release held about 85 million unique TCRs. Study outcomes and limitations: Per published accounts, TCR beta sequences correctly predicted the HLA-A and HLA-B alleles of most subjects.

In its sample, this clone was seen a few times. The target antigen is unknown. The germline V and J ends were trimmed by 0 bases and 2 bases, with 14 bases remaining between them. The CDR3 spans 16 residues. The germline CDR1 and CDR2 sequences are SGHRS and YFSETQ. PCR primers comprised 60 Vbeta and 13 Jbeta primers. Measured with immunoSEQ multiplex PCR; TCRdb has only the in-frame clones, and not every one. Of roughly 97,000 clones listed, 81% are singletons. The rearrangement uses TRBV5-1 and TRBJ1-1; D not resolved. This clonotype originated in a man in his forties in good health and CMV-seropositive. The sequenced material came from PBMCs. The chain's CDR3 is CASSLVPNPENTEAFF. CDR3 nucleotides: TGCGCCAGCAGCTTGGTTCCGAACCCAGAAAACACTGAAGCTTTCTTT. Drawing the rest from reference TRBV5-1 and TRBJ1-1, the complete variable domain is KAGVTQTPRYLIKTRGQQVTLSCSPISGHRSVSWYQQTPGQGLQFLFEYFSETQRNKGNFPGRFSGRQFSNSRSEMNVSTLELGDSALYLCASSLVPNPENTEAFFGQGTRLTVV.